These T cell receptor beta chains were read from a single sample in a study of cytomegalovirus exposure and HLA in healthy donors. Libraries were prepared by immunoSEQ multiplex PCR; TCRdb keeps only in-frame clonotypes and omits some of them. The sample lists under 200,000 clones, about 86% occurring once. Sequenced sample: PBMCs. The source is a young woman in good health and CMV-seronegative. CDR3s include the opening cysteine and the closing phenylalanine or tryptophan. A D gene is named only where the DNA matches it firmly. Clone size is not always given. Where it is, it says once, few, many or a class for expanded clones.

CDR3 length: 17
V gene: TRBV5-1
D gene: TRBD2
J gene: TRBJ2-1
clone size: .
CDR3 DNA: TGCGCCAGCAGCTTGGGTGCTAGCGGGGGATCCTACAATGAGCAGTTCTTC
CDR3 protein: CASSLGASGGSYNEQFF

CDR3 length: 17
V gene: TRBV7-9
D gene: TRBD2
J gene: TRBJ2-2
clone size: .
CDR3 DNA: TGTGCCAGCAGCTCCCGGACTAGCGGGAGGGCCGGTGGGGAGCTGTTTTTT
CDR3 protein: CASSSRTSGRAGGELFF

CDR3 length: 14
V gene: TRBV5-1
D gene: TRBD2
J gene: TRBJ2-5
clone size: .
CDR3 DNA: TGCGCCAGCAGCGGAGCGGGAGGAGTTGAGACCCAGTACTTC
CDR3 protein: CASSGAGGVETQYF

CDR3 length: 12
V gene: TRBV5-1
D gene: TRBD2
J gene: TRBJ2-1
clone size: .
CDR3 DNA: TGCGCCAGCAGCTTGGCCGGGGGGGTGCAGTTCTTC
CDR3 protein: CASSLAGGVQFF

CDR3 length: 16
V gene: TRBV4-1
D gene: TRBD2
J gene: TRBJ2-1
clone size: .
CDR3 DNA: TGCGCCAGCAGCCAAGATCGTATGGTAGCGGGCAATGAGCAGTTCTTC
CDR3 protein: CASSQDRMVAGNEQFF

CDR3 length: 13
V gene: TRBV29-1
D gene: .
J gene: TRBJ2-5
clone size: .
CDR3 DNA: TGCAGCGCCTTGACAGAAGACCAAGAGACCCAGTACTTC
CDR3 protein: CSALTEDQETQYF

CDR3 length: 15
V gene: TRBV6-6
D gene: .
J gene: TRBJ1-1
clone size: .
CDR3 DNA: TGTGCCAGCAGTCTTACCGGGGGTCGAGGGACTGAAGCTTTCTTT
CDR3 protein: CASSLTGGRGTEAFF

CDR3 length: 12
V gene: TRBV6-5
D gene: .
J gene: TRBJ1-1
clone size: .
CDR3 DNA: TGTGCCAGCAGTTACCGGGGGGCTGAAGCTTTCTTT
CDR3 protein: CASSYRGAEAFF

CDR3 length: 14
V gene: TRBV6-5
D gene: .
J gene: TRBJ2-1
clone size: .
CDR3 DNA: TGTGCCAGCAGTTCTCGGTTCGACAGCAATGAGCAGTTCTTC
CDR3 protein: CASSSRFDSNEQFF

CDR3 length: 14
V gene: TRBV18
D gene: .
J gene: TRBJ2-7
clone size: .
CDR3 DNA: TGTGCCAGCTCACCACCGCGGGGCCACTACGAGCAGTACTTC
CDR3 protein: CASSPPRGHYEQYF

CDR3 length: 16
V gene: TRBV7-9
D gene: TRBD2
J gene: TRBJ2-1
clone size: .
CDR3 DNA: TGTGCCAGCAGCCCATCGGGAAGCGGGAGGTACAATGAGCAGTTCTTC
CDR3 protein: CASSPSGSGRYNEQFF

CDR3 length: 14
V gene: TRBV6-1
D gene: TRBD1
J gene: TRBJ2-1
clone size: .
CDR3 DNA: TGTGCCAGCAACAGGGACAGGGCCCCCAATGAGCAGTTCTTC
CDR3 protein: CASNRDRAPNEQFF

CDR3 length: 15
V gene: TRBV6-5
D gene: TRBD1
J gene: TRBJ1-5
clone size: .
CDR3 DNA: TGTGCCAGCAGCTCCCAGACAGGGGGCACTCAGCCCCAGCATTTT
CDR3 protein: CASSSQTGGTQPQHF

CDR3 length: 15
V gene: TRBV2
D gene: .
J gene: TRBJ1-4
clone size: .
CDR3 DNA: TGTGCCAGCAGCGACGGACAGTCATACAATGAAAAATTGTTTTTT
CDR3 protein: CASSDGQSYNEKLFF

CDR3 length: 13
V gene: TRBV2
D gene: TRBD2
J gene: TRBJ2-7
clone size: once
CDR3 DNA: TGTGCCAGCAGTAGCGGGGGGGAAGGCGAGCAGTACTTC
CDR3 protein: CASSSGGEGEQYF

CDR3 length: 14
V gene: TRBV27
D gene: TRBD1
J gene: TRBJ1-2
clone size: .
CDR3 DNA: TGTGCCAGCAGTCTCAACCCCGACAGGGCTGGCTACACCTTC
CDR3 protein: CASSLNPDRAGYTF

CDR3 length: 13
V gene: TRBV7-9
D gene: .
J gene: TRBJ2-2
clone size: few
CDR3 DNA: TGTGCCAGCAGCTTAGTAGAATCCGGGGAGCTGTTTTTT
CDR3 protein: CASSLVESGELFF

CDR3 length: 14
V gene: TRBV9
D gene: TRBD1
J gene: TRBJ2-1
clone size: .
CDR3 DNA: TGTGCCAGCAGCGGACGGGACAGGGGGAATGAGCAGTTCTTC
CDR3 protein: CASSGRDRGNEQFF

CDR3 length: 16
V gene: TRBV7-3
D gene: .
J gene: TRBJ1-1
clone size: once
CDR3 DNA: TGTGCCAGCAGCTCCGTTGGTGGGGCAGCTGACACTGAAGCTTTCTTT
CDR3 protein: CASSSVGGAADTEAFF

CDR3 length: 16
V gene: TRBV5-6
D gene: TRBD1
J gene: TRBJ2-2
clone size: .
CDR3 DNA: TGTGCCAGCGGACCGCGGGACAGGCCCCCCACCGGGGAGCTGTTTTTT
CDR3 protein: CASGPRDRPPTGELFF

CDR3 length: 15
V gene: TRBV9
D gene: .
J gene: TRBJ1-1
clone size: .
CDR3 DNA: TGTGCCAGCAGCGTAGGGGGCGCCAAGAACACTGAAGCTTTCTTT
CDR3 protein: CASSVGGAKNTEAFF

CDR3 length: 17
V gene: TRBV11-2
D gene: TRBD2
J gene: TRBJ2-1
clone size: .
CDR3 DNA: TGTGCCAGCAGCTTAGTACAACTAGCGGGGTCAGTAAATGAGCAGTTCTTC
CDR3 protein: CASSLVQLAGSVNEQFF

CDR3 length: 16
V gene: TRBV7-2
D gene: .
J gene: TRBJ2-7
clone size: .
CDR3 DNA: TGTGCCAGCAGCTTAGTAACGAGGACAGAGGGACACGAGCAGTACTTC
CDR3 protein: CASSLVTRTEGHEQYF

CDR3 length: 16
V gene: TRBV5-4
D gene: TRBD1
J gene: TRBJ2-2
clone size: .
CDR3 DNA: TGTGCCAGCAGCTTGGGGGCGAACAGGGGGCGCGGGGAGCTGTTTTTT
CDR3 protein: CASSLGANRGRGELFF

CDR3 length: 15
V gene: TRBV5-1
D gene: .
J gene: TRBJ1-2
clone size: .
CDR3 DNA: TGCGCCAGCAGCTCTTACAGGGAAGGAGGCTATGGCTACACCTTC
CDR3 protein: CASSSYREGGYGYTF

CDR3 length: 14
V gene: TRBV19
D gene: .
J gene: TRBJ1-3
clone size: once
CDR3 DNA: TGTGCCAGTGGAGCTACCATCTCTGGAAACACCATATATTTT
CDR3 protein: CASGATISGNTIYF

CDR3 length: 17
V gene: TRBV14
D gene: TRBD2
J gene: TRBJ2-3
clone size: .
CDR3 DNA: TGTGCCAGCAGCCAATGGACTAGCGGGTGGGGCACAGATACGCAGTATTTT
CDR3 protein: CASSQWTSGWGTDTQYF

CDR3 length: 15
V gene: TRBV13
D gene: .
J gene: TRBJ1-2
clone size: .
CDR3 DNA: TGTGCCAGCAGCTTAGGGGCAGGGTCTCAGTATGGCTACACCTTC
CDR3 protein: CASSLGAGSQYGYTF

CDR3 length: 12
V gene: TRBV10-2
D gene: .
J gene: TRBJ2-3
clone size: few
CDR3 DNA: TGCGCCAGCAGTGAGGCGGGAGATACGCAGTATTTT
CDR3 protein: CASSEAGDTQYF

CDR3 length: 12
V gene: TRBV6-1
D gene: .
J gene: TRBJ2-3
clone size: .
CDR3 DNA: TGTGCCAGCAGTGAGGTCGAGTCTACGCAGTATTTT
CDR3 protein: CASSEVESTQYF

CDR3 length: 11
V gene: TRBV27
D gene: .
J gene: TRBJ2-7
clone size: .
CDR3 DNA: TGTGCCAGCCAGAAGGGGTACGAGCAGTACTTC
CDR3 protein: CASQKGYEQYF

CDR3 length: 14
V gene: TRBV18
D gene: TRBD2
J gene: TRBJ2-1
clone size: .
CDR3 DNA: TGTGCCAGCTCACCTAGCGGGGGGCTCAATGAGCAGTTCTTC
CDR3 protein: CASSPSGGLNEQFF

CDR3 length: 15
V gene: TRBV7-8
D gene: .
J gene: TRBJ2-7
clone size: .
CDR3 DNA: TGTGCCAGCAGCTTAGGGCAGGGGGGTCGCGACGAGCAGTACTTC
CDR3 protein: CASSLGQGGRDEQYF

CDR3 length: 16
V gene: TRBV5-6
D gene: .
J gene: TRBJ1-5
clone size: .
CDR3 DNA: TGTGCCAGCAGCAAGAGGCTCAGGGGAAGCAATCAGCCCCAGCATTTT
CDR3 protein: CASSKRLRGSNQPQHF

CDR3 length: 14
V gene: TRBV11-2
D gene: .
J gene: TRBJ2-5
clone size: once
CDR3 DNA: TGTGCCAGCAGCCCCGGGCTTCAGGGGGAGACCCAGTACTTC
CDR3 protein: CASSPGLQGETQYF

CDR3 length: 16
V gene: TRBV5-6
D gene: .
J gene: TRBJ2-7
clone size: .
CDR3 DNA: TGTGCCAGCAGCTTGGGGGCGGGGGCGCAGGGCTACGAGCAGTACTTC
CDR3 protein: CASSLGAGAQGYEQYF

CDR3 length: 19
V gene: TRBV7-6
D gene: TRBD2
J gene: TRBJ2-5
clone size: .
CDR3 DNA: TGTGCCAGCAGCTTAGGCACGGGGATGACTAGCGGGTCTAAAGAGACCCAGTACTTC
CDR3 protein: CASSLGTGMTSGSKETQYF

CDR3 length: 11
V gene: TRBV10-2
D gene: .
J gene: TRBJ1-3
clone size: .
CDR3 DNA: TGCGCCGGGAGTTCAGGAAACACCATATATTTT
CDR3 protein: CAGSSGNTIYF

CDR3 length: 14
V gene: TRBV5-8
D gene: TRBD1
J gene: TRBJ2-7
clone size: .
CDR3 DNA: TGTGCCAGCAGCTTGGACAGGGGCTCCTACGAGCAGTACTTC
CDR3 protein: CASSLDRGSYEQYF

CDR3 length: 12
V gene: TRBV5-1
D gene: .
J gene: TRBJ2-7
clone size: .
CDR3 DNA: TGCGCCAGCAGCTTTGAGGGGGTCGAGCAGTACTTC
CDR3 protein: CASSFEGVEQYF

CDR3 length: 15
V gene: TRBV30
D gene: TRBD1
J gene: TRBJ2-3
clone size: .
CDR3 DNA: TGTGCCTGGAGTGTACGGGACAGGGGGACAGATACGCAGTATTTT
CDR3 protein: CAWSVRDRGTDTQYF

CDR3 length: 13
V gene: TRBV7-9
D gene: .
J gene: TRBJ1-2
clone size: few
CDR3 DNA: TGTGCCAGCAGCGCGGACTGGGAAGCTGCCTACACCTTC
CDR3 protein: CASSADWEAAYTF

CDR3 length: 16
V gene: TRBV6-1
D gene: TRBD1
J gene: TRBJ2-6
clone size: .
CDR3 DNA: TGTGCCAGCAGTGAAGAGGGGGCGGCTGGGGCCAACGTCCTGACTTTC
CDR3 protein: CASSEEGAAGANVLTF

CDR3 length: 14
V gene: TRBV19
D gene: .
J gene: TRBJ1-1
clone size: .
CDR3 DNA: TGTGCCAGTACCCAGGGCAGGGGGAACACTGAAGCTTTCTTT
CDR3 protein: CASTQGRGNTEAFF

CDR3 length: 17
V gene: TRBV4-1
D gene: TRBD1
J gene: TRBJ1-2
clone size: .
CDR3 DNA: TGCGCCAGCAGCCAAGATCTGAAGGAAAGGGGGCATGTTGGCTACACCTTC
CDR3 protein: CASSQDLKERGHVGYTF

CDR3 length: 13
V gene: TRBV19
D gene: TRBD1
J gene: TRBJ2-3
clone size: few
CDR3 DNA: TGTGCCTGCTCTGGACAGGGCACAGATACGCAGTATTTT
CDR3 protein: CACSGQGTDTQYF